What follows are 21 T cell receptor beta chains derived from one specimen sequenced in a study of response to subunit inactivated influenza vaccine. TCRdb redid the calling of the RT-PCR reads with MiXCR, one entry per CDR3 protein. This table holds hundreds of thousands of distinct CDR3 sequences, about 14% found once. Specimen: PBMCs from blood, collected less than 15 days before vaccination. These receptors were taken from a middle-aged man who received an inactivated influenza vaccine.

This sequence joins TRBV7-2 and TRBJ2-7; D is perhaps TRBD1 (6 bases). The CDR3 runs to 14 residues. Germline loops: CDR1 SGHTA, CDR2 FQGNSA. V dropped 2 bases and J dropped 3 bases, with 11 bases sitting between them. This CDR3 is CASSLSQGRYEQYF. As DNA, the CDR3 is TGTGCCAGCAGCTTATCGCAGGGGCGCTACGAGCAGTACTTC.

This clonotype was seen a handful of times. V gene TRBV20-1 combines with J gene TRBJ2-1, with D hard to call. This CDR3 has 12 amino acids. Germline V lookup: CDR1 DFQATT, CDR2 SNEGSKA (reference sequence). The V end was cut by 4 bases, the J end by 0 bases, with 4 bases between. The chain's CDR3 is CSATSSYNEQFF. CDR3 in DNA: TGCAGTGCTACGAGCTCCTACAATGAGCAGTTCTTC.

The rearrangement links TRBV12-3 or TRBV12-4 to TRBJ2-7; D gene ambiguous. There are 15 residues in the CDR3. Trimming cost V 1 base and J 0 bases, with 10 bases left between them. The CDR3 protein is CASSLGPAVSYEQYF. In nucleotides, the CDR3 is TGTGCCAGCAGTTTAGGTCCGGCAGTCTCCTACGAGCAGTACTTC.

This clonotype came up a few times. V is TRBV9 and J is TRBJ2-1, with TRBD2 matching 8 bases. This CDR3 is 17 amino acids long. CDR1 and CDR2 from the germline V gene are SGDLS and YYNGEE. V was clipped by 0 bases and J by 6 bases; unmatched bases: 11. CDR3 in DNA: TGTGCCAGCAGCGTAGCGGGAGGGCCAACAGTGGGCAATGAGCAGTTCTTC. This translates into CASSVAGGPTVGNEQFF.

This clonotype occurred many times. The chain is built from TRBV5-5 and TRBJ1-2, with 9 bases that match TRBD1. CDR3 size: 14 residues. CDR1 and CDR2 from the germline V gene are SGHKS and YYEKEE (reference sequence). V gave up 4 bases and J gave up 7 bases; unmatched junction bases: 8. CDR3 bases: TGTGCCAGCAGCCCGGACGGGACAGGGCGTGGCTACACCTTC. Translating gives CASSPDGTGRGYTF.

V is TRBV12-3 or TRBV12-4 and J is TRBJ2-7; 11 bases are shared with TRBD2. The CDR3 is made up of 20 amino acids. J was trimmed by 0 bases and V by 5 bases; bases with no gene match: 18. Here the CDR3 reads CASSRTLGLAGGPSSYEQYF. CDR3 sequence (DNA): TGTGCCAGCAGTCGAACCCTGGGGCTAGCGGGAGGCCCGAGCTCCTACGAGCAGTACTTC.

The V and J genes are TRBV23-1 and TRBJ1-4; a weak D match, TRBD1 (6 bases). TRBV23-1 is an open reading frame whose function is uncertain. This CDR3 is 14 amino acids long. With 3 bases removed from V and 5 bases from J, the gap between germline ends came to 10 bases. The CDR3 DNA reads TGCGCCAGCAGTCACGGGACACAGAATGAAAAACTGTTTTTT. It specifies CASSHGTQNEKLFF.

The rearrangement uses TRBV4-1 and TRBJ2-1; 8 nucleotides match TRBD1. Per germline, CDR1 MGHRA and CDR2 YSYEKL. This CDR3 spans 17 amino acids. Unmatched junction bases numbered 12, after V lost 4 bases and J lost 4 bases. Here the CDR3 reads CASSLTTGTGVYNEQFF. The CDR3 coding sequence is TGCGCCAGCAGCCTCACCACCGGGACAGGTGTTTACAATGAGCAGTTCTTC.

In its sample, this clonotype was seen a few times. The V call is TRBV9, the J call TRBJ2-1; TRBD1 matches 9 bases. The CDR3 is 16 amino acids. Germline V gene sequence: CDR1 SGDLS, CDR2 YYNGEE. V was pared by 3 bases and J by 7 bases, with 11 bases of the junction left unmatched. The CDR3 DNA is TGTGCCAGCAGCGCCGAACAGGGGGCGGAATTTAATGAGCAGTTCTTC. This translates into CASSAEQGAEFNEQFF.

This clonotype was counted ten times or more. V gene TRBV2 combines with J gene TRBJ2-7; tentative D call: TRBD1 (5 bases). With 8 bases removed from V and 3 bases from J, the gap between germline ends came to 8 bases. Germline V CDR1 and CDR2: SNHLY, FYNNEI. The CDR3 totals 11 residues. CDR3: CASSTVYEQYF. CDR3 nucleotide sequence: TGTGCCAGCTCGACAGTCTACGAGCAGTACTTC.

A few counts support this clonotype. The rearrangement joins TRBV4-2 to TRBJ1-2, with 8 bases fitting TRBD1. Germline V gene data show CDR1 as LGHNA and CDR2 as YNFKEQ. The trim removed 1 base at V and 0 bases at J, leaving 7 bases unmatched. There are 17 residues in the CDR3. CDR3 residues: CASSQGGRGLANYGYTF. The CDR3 region has the DNA TGTGCCAGCAGCCAAGGTGGCAGGGGGCTAGCTAACTATGGCTACACCTTC.

J is TRBJ2-1 and V is TRBV9; 7 bases are shared with TRBD2. This CDR3 comprises 16 residues. Germline assignment: CDR1 SGDLS and CDR2 YYNGEE. J gave up 2 bases and V 4 bases, and 9 bases lay outside the gene matches. CDR3 DNA: TGTGCCAGCAGCCCGGGGACTAATGTCGCCTACAATGAGCAGTTCTTC. Protein sequence: CASSPGTNVAYNEQFF.

The chain carries TRBV28 and TRBJ2-7; TRBD2 matches 9 bases. The J segment lost 2 bases and the V segment lost 3 bases, leaving 11 bases of the junction unmatched. There are 17 residues in the CDR3. Germline V lookup: CDR1 MDHEN, CDR2 SYDVKM. The CDR3 here is CASSLYSPSGNTYEQYF. DNA of the CDR3: TGTGCCAGCAGTTTGTATTCGCCTAGCGGGAACACCTACGAGCAGTACTTC.

This clonotype was observed a few times. V gene TRBV18 combines with J gene TRBJ1-1; D is possibly TRBD1 (5 bases). This CDR3 is built from 16 residues. Looked up from germline, CDR1 is KGHSH and CDR2 is LQKENI. Deletions cut 0 bases from V and 1 base from J, with 12 bases between. The CDR3 loop reads CASSPPQAGTNTEAFF. The CDR3 nucleotides read TGTGCCAGCTCACCACCTCAAGCAGGGACGAACACTGAAGCTTTCTTT. The variable domain in full, with the rest retrieved from reference TRBV18 and TRBJ1-1, is NAGVMQNPRHLVRRRGQEARLRCSPMKGHSHVYWYRQLPEEGLKFMVYLQKENIIDESGMPKERFSAEFPKEGPSILRIQQVVRGDSAAYFCASSPPQAGTNTEAFFGQGTRLTVV.

This clonotype was found many times. The chain employs TRBV5-1 and TRBJ2-3, with D hard to call. V gave up 0 bases and J gave up 5 bases, with 10 bases separating them. CDR3 length equals 14 residues. The germline gives CDR1 SGHRS, CDR2 YFSETQ. Written as DNA, the CDR3 is TGCGCCAGCAGCTTGGAGGGCCGACAAGATACGCAGTATTTT. Translated: CASSLEGRQDTQYF.

A few counts support this clonotype. The V call is TRBV20-1, the J call TRBJ2-1, with TRBD2 identical over 7 bases. Germline CDR1 and CDR2: DFQATT and SNEGSKA (reference sequence). V shed 3 bases and J 4 bases; nucleotides not matched to a gene: 6. The CDR3 has 14 amino acids. Here the CDR3 reads CSARMAGLYNEQFF. The CDR3 bases are TGCAGTGCTAGGATGGCGGGACTATACAATGAGCAGTTCTTC.

The chain combines TRBV7-9 with TRBJ2-2; no firm D call. CDR1 and CDR2 (germline): SEHNR, FQNEAQ (reference sequence). Trimming removed 5 bases at V and 6 bases at J, with 10 bases between. This CDR3 is built from 13 residues. CDR3 bases: TGTGCCAGCAGCGAGACTTTCCCCGGGGAGCTGTTTTTT. Translation: CASSETFPGELFF.

The rearrangement joins TRBV7-9 to TRBJ1-1; maybe TRBD1 (6 bases). CDR1 and CDR2 (germline): SEHNR, FQNEAQ (reference sequence). This CDR3 region has 14 residues. The V end was cut by 7 bases, the J end by 1 base, with 13 bases between. The CDR3 loop reads CASTPSTGNTEAFF. The DNA of the CDR3 is TGTGCCAGCACCCCGTCGACAGGGAACACTGAAGCTTTCTTT.

This clonotype came up many times. V usage is TRBV12-3 or TRBV12-4 and J usage is TRBJ2-7; 10 nucleotides agree with TRBD2. Unmatched junction bases numbered 7, after V lost 6 bases and J lost 5 bases. This CDR3 is 14 amino acids long. In DNA, the CDR3 is TGTGCCAGCAGCAAGCGGGAGGGTCGGGACGAGCAGTACTTC. It specifies CASSKREGRDEQYF.

This clonotype was detected only a few times. The chain is built from TRBV2 and TRBJ2-6; possibly TRBD1 or TRBD2 for D (5 bases each). This CDR3 is 13 amino acids long. Trimming stripped 9 bases from V and 3 bases from J, with 9 bases between. Germline V gives CDR1 SNHLY, CDR2 FYNNEI. Here the CDR3 reads CASGTYGANVLTF. DNA of the CDR3: TGTGCCAGTGGGACCTATGGGGCCAACGTCCTGACTTTC.

The rearrangement links TRBV6-5 to TRBJ2-1, with 7 bases matching TRBD1. In germline, CDR1 is MNHEY, CDR2 SVGAGI. This CDR3 spans 13 amino acids. After removal of 3 bases from V and 10 bases from J, the junction contained 6 bases not matched to a gene. CDR3 sequence: CASSYTGAREQFF. CDR3 DNA sequence: TGTGCCAGCAGTTATACAGGGGCGCGCGAGCAGTTCTTC.